Shown below are 31 T cell receptor beta chains from a single sample sequenced in a study of shared clonotypes between healthy human individuals (dated by TCRdb to about 2020). Libraries came from the immunoSEQ multiplex PCR assay. Not all clones reach the TCRdb copy of this immuneACCESS table, which keeps in-frame sequences only. Checked studies attribute under half of the gap to unresolved V genes and leave the rest unexplained. This sample has fewer than 2.5 million clones in its table, and 80% to 95% of those were observed once. The top ten clones comprise approximately 0.36% of the sample. Sequenced material: naive CD4+ T cells from PBMCs. What this sample's cell subset or site label stands for: CD45RA+ positively selected. These receptor sequences come from a man aged 18 to 30 in good health. Some clones in this sample may be carry-over from other donors' samples.

V is TRBV10-3 and J is TRBJ2-5, with D unresolved. Trimming pared 0 bases from V and 4 bases from J, leaving 3 bases between. This CDR3 region has 12 residues. CDR1 and CDR2 (germline): ENHRY, SYGVKD. The CDR3 DNA is TGTGCCATCAGTGAGTCGGCAGAGACCCAGTACTTC. Translation gives CAISESAETQYF.

The V and J genes are TRBV28 and TRBJ2-3, with D unclear. The V end lost 4 bases, the J end lost 6 bases, and 8 bases lay between the germline ends. Looked up from germline, CDR1 is MDHEN and CDR2 is SYDVKM. This CDR3 comprises 12 residues. DNA of the CDR3: TGTGCCAGCAGTTCCTTCGGGGATACGCAGTATTTT. Protein product: CASSSFGDTQYF.

The chain employs TRBV4-1 and TRBJ1-5; D possibly corresponds to TRBD1 (5 bases). The germline gives CDR1 MGHRA, CDR2 YSYEKL. The CDR3 spans 16 residues. Trimming shortened V by 0 bases and J by 8 bases, and 17 bases separated the two germline ends. The CDR3 sequence: CASSQDAGPSGKPQHF. CDR3 sequence (DNA): TGCGCCAGCAGCCAAGATGCGGGACCCTCCGGGAAGCCCCAGCATTTT.

This rearrangement joins TRBV5-1 to TRBJ2-1; 10 bases match TRBD2. The ends lost 4 bases at V and 10 bases at J; junction bases unmatched: 14. Germline V gene data show CDR1 as SGHRS and CDR2 as YFSETQ. The CDR3 extends over 16 amino acids. Here the CDR3 reads CASSTAGLASAAEQFF. The CDR3 DNA reads TGCGCCAGCAGCACGGCGGGACTAGCGTCCGCCGCGGAGCAGTTCTTC.

The chain is built from TRBV18 and TRBJ2-1; D ambiguous. With 3 bases removed from V and 3 bases from J, the gap between germline ends came to 6 bases. CDR3 length: 13 residues. Germline V gene data show CDR1 as KGHSH and CDR2 as LQKENI. The DNA for the CDR3 is TGTGCCAGCTCACCTATCCACTACAATGAGCAGTTCTTC. Protein product: CASSPIHYNEQFF.

The V call is TRBV30, the J call TRBJ1-2; perhaps TRBD1 as D (5 bases). V dropped 8 bases and J dropped 2 bases, with 18 bases sitting between them. Germline V gives CDR1 GTSNPN, CDR2 SVGIG (reference sequence). The length of the CDR3 is 14 residues. The CDR3 nucleotides are TGTGCCGGTTCCCCGGGACTCAACAACTATGGCTACACCTTC. Translating gives CAGSPGLNNYGYTF.

The chain has TRBV10-3 and TRBJ2-7, with D tentatively TRBD1 or TRBD2 (5 bases each). CDR1 and CDR2 (germline): ENHRY, SYGVKD. V lost 10 bases and J lost 0, with 22 bases in between. The CDR3 covers 16 residues. The CDR3 coding sequence is TGTGCCACCACTCTTGAGCTCAGGGAGAACTCCTACGAGCAGTACTTC. Translation: CATTLELRENSYEQYF.

The V and J genes are TRBV5-4 and TRBJ1-3, with 7 bases aligning to TRBD1. This CDR3 contains 16 residues. V shed 4 bases and J 4 bases; nucleotides not matched to a gene: 11. Germline lookup yields CDR1 SGHNT and CDR2 YYREEE (reference sequence). The CDR3 region has the DNA TGTGCCAGCAGCCCGGGCGACAGGGTGAGAGGAAACACCATATATTTT. It codes for CASSPGDRVRGNTIYF. Using reference TRBV5-4 and TRBJ1-3 for the parts outside the CDR3, the full variable domain is ETGVTQSPTHLIKTRGQQVTLRCSSQSGHNTVSWYQQALGQGPQFIFQYYREEENGRGNFPPRFSGLQFPNYSSELNVNALELDDSALYLCASSPGDRVRGNTIYFGEGSWLTVV.

The V call is TRBV4-1, the J call TRBJ2-7; D is undetermined. The CDR3 length is 14 residues. V lost 4 bases, J lost 3 bases, and 13 bases lay in between. Germline loops: CDR1 MGHRA, CDR2 YSYEKL. The DNA for the CDR3 is TGCGCCAGCAGCCGATTAAGCCCAGACTACGAGCAGTACTTC. It is translated as CASSRLSPDYEQYF.

The chain is built from TRBV14 and TRBJ2-5, with D maybe TRBD2 (6 bases). The germline CDR1 and CDR2 sequences are SGHDN and FVKESK. CDR3 length equals 14 residues. The V gene lost 0 bases and the J gene lost 5 bases, with 10 bases spanning the gap. As DNA, the CDR3 is TGTGCCAGCAGCCAAGATGGGGCGGGGGAGACCCAGTACTTC. Its translation is CASSQDGAGETQYF.

The V call is TRBV5-8, the J call TRBJ1-3; TRBD1 is a possible D gene (6 bases). Germline lookup yields CDR1 SGHTS and CDR2 YDEGEE. V was trimmed by 0 bases and J by 0 bases, leaving 13 bases between them. The CDR3 extends over 17 amino acids. Here the CDR3 reads CASSLEGGPSSGNTIYF. CDR3 DNA sequence: TGTGCCAGCAGCTTGGAGGGGGGACCGAGCTCTGGAAACACCATATATTTT.

The table lists this clone with a count of one. The chain employs TRBV4-3 and TRBJ2-1; 8 bases align to TRBD2. With 4 bases clipped from V and 7 bases from J, the junction kept 15 bases outside the gene matches. CDR1 is LGHNA, CDR2 YSLEER, per germline. The CDR3 sequence is 17 residues long. The CDR3 region is CASSRTAGTRGYNEQFF. CDR3 sequence (DNA): TGCGCCAGCAGCCGAACAGCCGGGACTAGAGGGTATAATGAGCAGTTCTTC.

The CDR3 loop is CASSLLAGGINYEQYF. As DNA, the CDR3 is TGCGCCAGCAGTTTACTAGCGGGAGGGATCAACTACGAGCAGTACTTC. The gene calls are TRBV5-1 and TRBJ2-7; TRBD2 matches 13 bases. Germline V CDR1 and CDR2: SGHRS, YFSETQ. CDR3 length: 16 residues. The junction had 8 bases not matched to a gene; V was cut back by 5 bases and J by 3 bases.

The chain uses TRBV5-1 and TRBJ2-2, with D possibly being TRBD1 (6 bases). V was cut by 0 bases and J by 5 bases, with 14 bases left in between. Germline V gene data show CDR1 as SGHRS and CDR2 as YFSETQ. The CDR3 spans 16 residues. Here the CDR3 reads CASSLGPAGATGELFF. CDR3 nucleotide sequence: TGCGCCAGCAGCTTGGGGCCGGCAGGGGCAACCGGGGAGCTGTTTTTT.

J is TRBJ2-5 and V is TRBV10-3; 9 positions match TRBD2. The CDR3 runs 17 residues. The V gene end was trimmed by 0 bases and the J gene end by 2 bases; junction bases not matched to a gene: 7. Per germline, CDR1 ENHRY and CDR2 SYGVKD. The CDR3: CAISESSPAGGQETQYF. DNA of the CDR3: TGTGCCATCAGTGAGTCGAGTCCGGCGGGAGGGCAAGAGACCCAGTACTTC.

Remarks on this clone: The sample holds other DNA sequences that translate to the same CDR3. The chain combines TRBV5-1 with TRBJ2-6, with 7 bases identical to TRBD1. Germline-derived CDR1 and CDR2 are SGHRS and YFSETQ. The CDR3 contains 15 residues. Trimming took 4 bases from V and 4 from J; bases not matched to a gene: 5. The CDR3 bases are TGCGCCAGCAGCCAAGGGGGCTCCGGGGCCAACGTCCTGACTTTC. The encoded protein is CASSQGGSGANVLTF.

V is TRBV5-8 and J is TRBJ1-5; no clear D gene. The CDR3 contains 15 residues. Trimming cost V 3 bases and J 1 base, with 11 bases left between them. Germline assignment: CDR1 SGHTS and CDR2 YDEGEE. The CDR3 here is CASSSDGRSNQPQHF. CDR3 nucleotide sequence: TGTGCCAGCAGCTCGGACGGGCGGAGCAATCAGCCCCAGCATTTT.

V and J are TRBV4-3 and TRBJ2-3; 12 bases map to TRBD1. CDR3 length equals 16 residues. The trim removed 4 bases at V and 2 bases at J, leaving 4 bases unmatched. The germline CDR1 and CDR2 sequences are LGHNA and YSLEER. The CDR3 spells CASSRGTGGPTDTQYF. CDR3 DNA: TGCGCCAGCAGCCGCGGGACAGGGGGCCCCACAGATACGCAGTATTTT.

V usage is TRBV19 and J usage is TRBJ1-5; D remains unclear. Trimming cost V 7 bases and J 7 bases, with 14 bases left between them. CDR3 length: 13 residues. CDR1 and CDR2 from the germline V gene are LNHDA and SQIVND (reference sequence). This CDR3 is CASTSFQAQPQHF. DNA of the CDR3: TGTGCCAGTACCTCTTTTCAGGCCCAGCCCCAGCATTTT. Using reference TRBV19 and TRBJ1-5 for the parts outside the CDR3, the full variable domain is DGGITQSPKYLFRKEGQNVTLSCEQNLNHDAMYWYRQDPGQGLRLIYYSQIVNDFQKGDIAEGYSVSREKKESFPLTVTSAQKNPTAFYLCASTSFQAQPQHFGDGTRLSIL.

CDR3 protein: CASSRAQQGSGNTIYF. The CDR3 DNA sequence: TGTGCCAGCAGCCGCGCCCAACAGGGAAGTGGAAACACCATATATTTT. The chain has TRBV5-4 and TRBJ1-3, with D possibly being TRBD1 (6 bases). The CDR3 consists of 16 residues. CDR1 and CDR2 (germline): SGHNT, YYREEE (reference sequence). V dropped 4 bases and J dropped 3 bases, with 17 bases sitting between them.

A remark on this clone: Other DNA sequences of this sample code for an identical CDR3. This rearrangement joins TRBV7-2 to TRBJ1-1, with TRBD1 matching over 7 bases. This CDR3 region has 14 residues. V dropped 5 bases and J dropped 4; count of bases not matched to a gene: 7. Germline assignment: CDR1 SGHTA and CDR2 FQGNSA. Here the CDR3 reads CASSQQGQVTEAFF. The CDR3 nucleotides are TGTGCCAGCAGCCAACAGGGGCAGGTCACTGAAGCTTTCTTT.

This chain links TRBV10-3 with TRBJ2-2; D is perhaps TRBD1 (7 bases). Germline V gene data show CDR1 as ENHRY and CDR2 as SYGVKD. The V gene lost 0 bases and the J gene lost 5 bases, with 22 bases spanning the gap. The CDR3 loop spans 19 amino acids. The CDR3 sequence: CAISESGSRGQTRTGELFF. The CDR3 nucleotides are TGTGCCATCAGTGAGTCAGGCAGCAGGGGACAGACTAGAACCGGGGAGCTGTTTTTT.

J is TRBJ1-4 and V is TRBV19; D is undetermined. The germline V and J ends were trimmed by 3 bases and 5 bases, with 13 bases remaining between them. This CDR3 region has 15 residues. CDR1 is LNHDA and CDR2 is SQIVND in the germline V gene (reference sequence). The CDR3 is CASSIVAALNEKLFF. The CDR3 nucleotides read TGTGCCAGTAGTATCGTGGCAGCCTTAAATGAAAAACTGTTTTTT.

Worth noting for this clone: The same CDR3 is also encoded by other DNA sequences in this sample. V is TRBV5-4 and J is TRBJ1-5; unclear D gene. V lost 0 bases to trimming and J lost 7 bases, with 5 bases between them. Germline lookup yields CDR1 SGHNT and CDR2 YYREEE (reference sequence). The CDR3 is 12 amino acids. The CDR3, as DNA: TGTGCCAGCAGCTTGGACGGCCAGCCCCAGCATTTT. It codes for CASSLDGQPQHF. Variable domain in full (rest from reference TRBV5-4 and TRBJ1-5): ETGVTQSPTHLIKTRGQQVTLRCSSQSGHNTVSWYQQALGQGPQFIFQYYREEENGRGNFPPRFSGLQFPNYSSELNVNALELDDSALYLCASSLDGQPQHFGDGTRLSIL.

V gene TRBV5-4 combines with J gene TRBJ2-2; weak D call: TRBD1 (6 bases). This CDR3 is built from 14 residues. Germline loops: CDR1 SGHNT, CDR2 YYREEE (reference sequence). Trimming shortened V by 4 bases and J by 4 bases, and 11 bases separated the two germline ends. This CDR3 is CASSPPDSTGELFF. The CDR3 DNA reads TGTGCCAGCAGCCCCCCGGACAGCACCGGGGAGCTGTTTTTT.

This clone was counted a single time. V gene TRBV7-3 combines with J gene TRBJ2-5; D gene unclear. CDR1 is SGHTA and CDR2 is FQGTGA in the germline V gene. V was clipped by 0 bases and J by 5 bases, with 13 bases between them. The CDR3 runs 15 residues. The CDR3 sequence is CASSLTSAVRETQYF. In DNA form, the CDR3 reads TGTGCCAGCAGCTTAACGTCGGCAGTAAGGGAGACCCAGTACTTC.

The genes are TRBV5-4 and TRBJ2-1; D unclear. The V gene's germline CDR1 is SGHNT and CDR2 YYREEE (reference sequence). V was clipped by 0 bases and J by 0 bases, with 10 bases between them. The CDR3 contains 16 residues. DNA for the CDR3: TGTGCCAGCAGCTTGGAGACGTGGGGCTCCTACAATGAGCAGTTCTTC. It yields the protein CASSLETWGSYNEQFF.

The chain is built from TRBV29-1 and TRBJ2-4, with D possibly matching TRBD1 (8 bases). CDR1 and CDR2 from the germline V gene are SQVTM and ANQGSEA. The CDR3 is made up of 15 amino acids. Trimming removed 1 base at V and 8 bases at J, with 18 bases between. This CDR3 reads CSVEGPTGGRDIQYF. CDR3 DNA: TGCAGCGTTGAAGGGCCAACAGGGGGGAGGGACATTCAGTACTTC.

The chain carries TRBV11-3 and TRBJ2-3, with 9 nucleotides matching TRBD2. CDR1 is SGHNT, CDR2 YENEEA, per germline. This CDR3 comprises 17 residues. J gave up 3 bases and V 2 bases, and 9 bases lay outside the gene matches. CDR3 residues: CASSLTGSGSGTDTQYF. The DNA of the CDR3 is TGTGCCAGCAGCTTAACTGGTAGCGGGAGCGGGACAGATACGCAGTATTTT.

This clone occurred a few times. The J gene is TRBJ1-1, the V gene TRBV6-5; maybe TRBD1 (5 bases). The V end lost 5 bases, the J end lost 4 bases, and 14 bases lay between the germline ends. The CDR3 contains 14 residues. Germline CDR1 is MNHEY and CDR2 is SVGAGI. The DNA of the CDR3 is TGTGCCAGCAGTCGCTCGGGGGACGGCACTGAAGCTTTCTTT. Translated, it gives CASSRSGDGTEAFF.

This clone was detected a few times. The chain has TRBV28 and TRBJ1-2; no clear D gene. CDR3 length equals 14 residues. Germline lookup yields CDR1 MDHEN and CDR2 SYDVKM. Trimming left V 6 bases short and J 4 bases short, with 15 bases between. The DNA of the CDR3 is TGTGCCAGCAGCCCCTGGGCGACCCTCTATGGCTACACCTTC. Protein sequence: CASSPWATLYGYTF.